This is a list of T cell receptor beta chains from one sample in a study of blood T cells in healthy people across ages. From the 5' RACE reads, TCRdb called clonotypes with MiXCR, one entry per CDR3 protein. Of a few hundred thousand distinct CDR3 sequences listed, approximately 52% are singletons. What was sequenced was blood. The receptor set was obtained from a man between 60 and 75 years old in good health. Each CDR3 is given with its conserved first and last residue. The order of the fields is CDR3 DNA, CDR3 protein, V gene, clone size, J gene, D gene. The D gene is left open where the match is weak. Clone size is stated in some rows and not others, as once, few, many or a class when expanded.

cdr3_nt: TGTGCCAGCAGCCCCCAGACTAGCGCGGCTCATGGGGCTGCCTACGAGCAGTACTTC
cdr3_aa: CASSPQTSAAHGAAYEQYF
v_call: TRBV9
clone_size: -
j_call: TRBJ2-7
d_call: TRBD2

cdr3_nt: TGCAGTGCAGGGACTAGCGGTTGGAATGAGCAGTTCTTC
cdr3_aa: CSAGTSGWNEQFF
v_call: TRBV20-1
clone_size: -
j_call: TRBJ2-1
d_call: TRBD2

cdr3_nt: TGCAGTGCTAGAGATGAGGACGGGGGGGCCCGGGAGACCCAGTACTTC
cdr3_aa: CSARDEDGGARETQYF
v_call: TRBV20-1
clone_size: -
j_call: TRBJ2-5
d_call: TRBD2

cdr3_nt: TGCAGTGCCCCAAACCGGGGGTCGACTCCCCACAATGAGCAGTTCTTC
cdr3_aa: CSAPNRGSTPHNEQFF
v_call: TRBV20-1
clone_size: few
j_call: TRBJ2-1
d_call: -

cdr3_nt: TGTGCCAGCAGCGCAAGGACAGGGCTCGCCTACGAGCAGTACTTC
cdr3_aa: CASSARTGLAYEQYF
v_call: TRBV13
clone_size: -
j_call: TRBJ2-7
d_call: TRBD1

cdr3_nt: TGTGCCATCAGGGGGTTGAATGAGCAGTTCTTC
cdr3_aa: CAIRGLNEQFF
v_call: TRBV10-3
clone_size: few
j_call: TRBJ2-1
d_call: -

cdr3_nt: TGTGCCAGCAGTGAATCGGGCAGGGTAAGCGACAATGAGCAGTTCTTC
cdr3_aa: CASSESGRVSDNEQFF
v_call: TRBV6-1
clone_size: -
j_call: TRBJ2-1
d_call: -

cdr3_nt: TGTGCCAGCCCCCAGGTGGGAGACCTGTCTGAGCAGTTCTTC
cdr3_aa: CASPQVGDLSEQFF
v_call: TRBV7-2
clone_size: -
j_call: TRBJ2-1
d_call: -

cdr3_nt: TGTGCCAGCAACCCCGGGGGGGGCGGGAGTGAGACCCAGTACTTC
cdr3_aa: CASNPGGGGSETQYF
v_call: TRBV28
clone_size: few
j_call: TRBJ2-5
d_call: TRBD2

cdr3_nt: TGTGCCAGCAGTTTAAACAGGGTTGGCAAAAACATTCAGTACTTC
cdr3_aa: CASSLNRVGKNIQYF
v_call: TRBV12-3/TRBV12-4
clone_size: few
j_call: TRBJ2-4
d_call: -

cdr3_nt: TGTGCCAGCAGTCTGACTAGCGGGAGTAGCAATGAGCAGTTCTTC
cdr3_aa: CASSLTSGSSNEQFF
v_call: TRBV14
clone_size: -
j_call: TRBJ2-1
d_call: TRBD2

cdr3_nt: TGTGCCAGCAGCCAAGTCGCTTACTCCTACGAGCAGTACTTC
cdr3_aa: CASSQVAYSYEQYF
v_call: TRBV7-6
clone_size: -
j_call: TRBJ2-7
d_call: -

cdr3_nt: TGCAGTGCTAGAGATCTGGAAGGGTACAATCAGCCCCAGCATTTT
cdr3_aa: CSARDLEGYNQPQHF
v_call: TRBV20-1
clone_size: -
j_call: TRBJ1-5
d_call: -

cdr3_nt: TGCAGTGCTAGTAAAGGGAGCTATGGCTACACCTTC
cdr3_aa: CSASKGSYGYTF
v_call: TRBV20-1
clone_size: -
j_call: TRBJ1-2
d_call: -

cdr3_nt: TGTGCCAGCAGCGGGACTAGCGGGAGACAGAATGAGCAGTTCTTC
cdr3_aa: CASSGTSGRQNEQFF
v_call: TRBV9
clone_size: -
j_call: TRBJ2-1
d_call: TRBD2

cdr3_nt: TGTGCCAGCAGCTTGGGACAGGGGGCCGGGGAGACCCAGTACTTC
cdr3_aa: CASSLGQGAGETQYF
v_call: TRBV7-6
clone_size: many
j_call: TRBJ2-5
d_call: TRBD1

cdr3_nt: TGTGCCAGCAGCTCCTCTAACAGGGCTCTCAGCGAGCAGTACTTC
cdr3_aa: CASSSSNRALSEQYF
v_call: TRBV6-5
clone_size: -
j_call: TRBJ2-7
d_call: -

cdr3_nt: TGTGCCAGCAGTTTAGGCGGGACTCCCGATACGCAGTATTTT
cdr3_aa: CASSLGGTPDTQYF
v_call: TRBV28
clone_size: many
j_call: TRBJ2-3
d_call: -

cdr3_nt: TGTGCCAGCAGCCAGGGACAGGGGCCGAACAATGAGCAGTTCTTC
cdr3_aa: CASSQGQGPNNEQFF
v_call: TRBV3-1
clone_size: -
j_call: TRBJ2-1
d_call: TRBD1

cdr3_nt: TGCAGTGCTGGAGCGGAGACCCAGTACTTC
cdr3_aa: CSAGAETQYF
v_call: TRBV20-1
clone_size: -
j_call: TRBJ2-5
d_call: -

cdr3_nt: TGCAGCGTTGGGGGGGCAGGACCAACCTACGAGCAGTACTTC
cdr3_aa: CSVGGAGPTYEQYF
v_call: TRBV29-1
clone_size: many
j_call: TRBJ2-7
d_call: -

cdr3_nt: TGTGCCAGCAGCCCGCCTATGAGCTCCTACAATGAGCAGTACTTC
cdr3_aa: CASSPPMSSYNEQYF
v_call: TRBV3-1
clone_size: -
j_call: TRBJ2-7
d_call: -

cdr3_nt: TGCAGTGTCCCCGGTGGGGCCAACGTCCTGACTTTC
cdr3_aa: CSVPGGANVLTF
v_call: TRBV20-1
clone_size: -
j_call: TRBJ2-6
d_call: -

cdr3_nt: TGCGCCAGCAGCTTCGGGACTAGCGGGGGGCCGGAGTATTTT
cdr3_aa: CASSFGTSGGPEYF
v_call: TRBV5-1
clone_size: -
j_call: TRBJ2-3
d_call: TRBD2

cdr3_nt: TGTGCCAGTAGTATAGGACGGGTTTTCGTGACGGACACTGAAGCTTTCTTT
cdr3_aa: CASSIGRVFVTDTEAFF
v_call: TRBV19
clone_size: -
j_call: TRBJ1-1
d_call: -

cdr3_nt: TGTGCCAGCACCGGGGGAGCGGGAGGCAGTGAGCAGTTCTTC
cdr3_aa: CASTGGAGGSEQFF
v_call: TRBV11-2
clone_size: -
j_call: TRBJ2-1
d_call: TRBD2

cdr3_nt: TGCGCCAGCAGCCCGACGTGGGGTCATGAGCAGTACTTC
cdr3_aa: CASSPTWGHEQYF
v_call: TRBV5-1
clone_size: -
j_call: TRBJ2-7
d_call: -

cdr3_nt: TGCGCCAGCAGCTCAAATTCCGGGAACCAAGAGACCCAGTACTTC
cdr3_aa: CASSSNSGNQETQYF
v_call: TRBV5-1
clone_size: -
j_call: TRBJ2-5
d_call: -

cdr3_nt: TGTGCCACCAGTGCTCTAGCGGGAGTCGAGCAGTACTTC
cdr3_aa: CATSALAGVEQYF
v_call: TRBV24-1
clone_size: -
j_call: TRBJ2-7
d_call: TRBD2

cdr3_nt: TGTGCCATCCAGGGGCGCTCCTACGATGAGCAGTTCTTC
cdr3_aa: CAIQGRSYDEQFF
v_call: TRBV28
clone_size: -
j_call: TRBJ2-1
d_call: -

cdr3_nt: TGTGCCAGCAGCCCCGTGGGACTAGCGGGAGGTATTGAGCAGTACTTC
cdr3_aa: CASSPVGLAGGIEQYF
v_call: TRBV7-8
clone_size: -
j_call: TRBJ2-7
d_call: TRBD2

cdr3_nt: TGCAGTGCCCAGGCGGGGTATCGCAATCAGCCCCAGCATTTT
cdr3_aa: CSAQAGYRNQPQHF
v_call: TRBV20-1
clone_size: few
j_call: TRBJ1-5
d_call: -

cdr3_nt: TGTGCCAGCAGTGCATACCGGGACAGCCATGGCTACACCTTC
cdr3_aa: CASSAYRDSHGYTF
v_call: TRBV2
clone_size: few
j_call: TRBJ1-2
d_call: TRBD1

cdr3_nt: TGTGCCAGCAGTTTACGCCGGGACACTAGTTACGAGCAGTACTTC
cdr3_aa: CASSLRRDTSYEQYF
v_call: TRBV28
clone_size: many
j_call: TRBJ2-7
d_call: -

cdr3_nt: TGTGCCAGCAGCTTAGCCGCGGGGCGTTTACAGACCCAGTACTTC
cdr3_aa: CASSLAAGRLQTQYF
v_call: TRBV7-6
clone_size: -
j_call: TRBJ2-5
d_call: -

cdr3_nt: TGTGCCAGCAGCTTAGTTGGGGGACTAGGAAACATTCAGTACTTC
cdr3_aa: CASSLVGGLGNIQYF
v_call: TRBV7-2
clone_size: few
j_call: TRBJ2-4
d_call: TRBD2

cdr3_nt: TGCGGAGCCGGACAGGAGTTCCACTACGAGCAGTACTTC
cdr3_aa: CGAGQEFHYEQYF
v_call: TRBV20-1
clone_size: -
j_call: TRBJ2-7
d_call: TRBD1

cdr3_nt: TGCGCCAGCAGCTCTACTTCGCAGGGGGTAGAGACCCAGTACTTC
cdr3_aa: CASSSTSQGVETQYF
v_call: TRBV5-1
clone_size: -
j_call: TRBJ2-5
d_call: TRBD1

cdr3_nt: TGTGCCAGCAGCTTTTCCCAGGCCCGGGTAGGGGCCAACGTCCTGACTTTC
cdr3_aa: CASSFSQARVGANVLTF
v_call: TRBV7-9
clone_size: many
j_call: TRBJ2-6
d_call: -

cdr3_nt: TGTGCCAGCAGCCCCCGCAGCGATAGGGGGCAGCAGTACTTC
cdr3_aa: CASSPRSDRGQQYF
v_call: TRBV7-2
clone_size: -
j_call: TRBJ2-5
d_call: TRBD1

cdr3_nt: TGCAGTGCTCTTGAGCTACGCAATAGCAATCAGCCCCAGCATTTT
cdr3_aa: CSALELRNSNQPQHF
v_call: TRBV20-1
clone_size: many
j_call: TRBJ1-5
d_call: -

cdr3_nt: TGTGCCAGCAGCTTGGGGGGGAGTAACACAGATACGCAGTATTTT
cdr3_aa: CASSLGGSNTDTQYF
v_call: TRBV5-6
clone_size: few
j_call: TRBJ2-3
d_call: -

cdr3_nt: TGTGCCAGCAGTGAAACCTATGGCTACACCTTC
cdr3_aa: CASSETYGYTF
v_call: TRBV6-1
clone_size: few
j_call: TRBJ1-2
d_call: -

cdr3_nt: TGCGCCAGCAGCTTGGTGCGGACCCCCGCAGATACGCAGTATTTT
cdr3_aa: CASSLVRTPADTQYF
v_call: TRBV5-1
clone_size: -
j_call: TRBJ2-3
d_call: -

cdr3_nt: TGTGCCAGCAGCCGCGGGACAACGTACCAAGAGACCCAGTACTTC
cdr3_aa: CASSRGTTYQETQYF
v_call: TRBV7-2
clone_size: once
j_call: TRBJ2-5
d_call: -

cdr3_nt: TGTGCCAGCAGCGTAGTGAGCGGTCCTTACAATGAGCAGTTCTTC
cdr3_aa: CASSVVSGPYNEQFF
v_call: TRBV9
clone_size: -
j_call: TRBJ2-1
d_call: -

cdr3_nt: TGCAGTGCTACTCCCCCACAGGGCTCTAACTATGGCTACACCTTC
cdr3_aa: CSATPPQGSNYGYTF
v_call: TRBV20-1
clone_size: -
j_call: TRBJ1-2
d_call: -

cdr3_nt: TGCAGCGTTGAAGGGGACGCCGGGGTCGAGCAGTACTTC
cdr3_aa: CSVEGDAGVEQYF
v_call: TRBV29-1
clone_size: -
j_call: TRBJ2-7
d_call: -

cdr3_nt: TGCAGCGTTGAGGTGGGGATCAACGAGCAGTACTTC
cdr3_aa: CSVEVGINEQYF
v_call: TRBV29-1
clone_size: -
j_call: TRBJ2-7
d_call: -

cdr3_nt: TGCAGCGTCGGAGCACACCAAGAGACCCAGTACTTC
cdr3_aa: CSVGAHQETQYF
v_call: TRBV29-1
clone_size: -
j_call: TRBJ2-5
d_call: -

cdr3_nt: TGTGCCAGCAGCTTAAAAGGCTATGAGCAGTTCTTC
cdr3_aa: CASSLKGYEQFF
v_call: TRBV7-9
clone_size: few
j_call: TRBJ2-1
d_call: -

cdr3_nt: TGTGCCAGCGCCGCAGGGGGAGCAGTTGGGGCCAACGTCCTGACTTTC
cdr3_aa: CASAAGGAVGANVLTF
v_call: TRBV28
clone_size: -
j_call: TRBJ2-6
d_call: TRBD1